Following are 11 T cell receptor beta chains from one sample sequenced in a study of blood T cell repertoires in COVID-19. Produced via immunoSEQ multiplex PCR; TCRdb's table is partial and in-frame only. The sample has about 97,000 clones; 70% to 90% are singletons. The sample comprised peripheral blood. Receptors were obtained from a human donor in a cohort sampled during active COVID-19.

The V call is TRBV5-4, the J call TRBJ2-7; TRBD2 matches at 8 bases. Germline V gives CDR1 SGHNT, CDR2 YYREEE (reference sequence). The trim removed 0 bases at V and 1 base at J, leaving 3 bases unmatched. The CDR3 is 15 amino acids. For the CDR3, the DNA is TGTGCCAGCAGCTTGGGGAGCGGGAGATCCTACGAGCAGTACTTC. Translation gives CASSLGSGRSYEQYF.

The genes are TRBV7-8 and TRBJ1-6, with 7 bases matching TRBD1. This CDR3 contains 14 residues. Germline CDR1 reads SGHVS; CDR2 reads FQNEAQ. V shed 5 bases, J shed 5 bases, and the junction held 3 bases outside the gene matches. This CDR3 reads CASSRDRDNSPLHF. As DNA, the CDR3 is TGTGCCAGCAGCCGCGACAGGGATAATTCACCCCTCCACTTT.

The rearrangement links TRBV7-2 to TRBJ1-4; weak D call: TRBD1 (6 bases). Per germline, CDR1 SGHTA and CDR2 FQGNSA. The CDR3 sequence is 15 residues long. Trimming removed 0 bases from V and 8 bases from J, with 13 bases in between. The CDR3 nucleotides are TGTGCCAGCAGCTTAGCCGAACAGGGACCAGAAAAACTGTTTTTT. Its protein is CASSLAEQGPEKLFF. The full variable domain, with the rest looked up from reference TRBV7-2 and TRBJ1-4, is GAGVSQSPSNKVTEKGKDVELRCDPISGHTALYWYRQSLGQGLEFLIYFQGNSAPDKSGLPSDRFSAERTGGSVSTLTIQRTQQEDSAVYLCASSLAEQGPEKLFFGSGTQLSVL.

The chain employs TRBV19 and TRBJ1-5; 11 bases are a match to TRBD1. CDR3 length equals 15 residues. V lost 1 base, J lost 6 bases, and 2 bases stayed unmatched. Looked up from germline, CDR1 is LNHDA and CDR2 is SQIVND (reference sequence). The CDR3 bases are TGTGCCAGTAGTATAGGGACAGGGGGCGGTCAGCCCCAGCATTTT. Its protein is CASSIGTGGGQPQHF.

V is TRBV18 and J is TRBJ2-2, with D tentatively TRBD1 (7 bases). CDR1 and CDR2 (germline): KGHSH, LQKENI. The V end was cut by 2 bases, the J end by 6 bases, with 16 bases between. CDR3 length: 16 residues. CDR3 sequence: CASSPAGQNEPGELFF. CDR3 nucleotide sequence: TGTGCCAGCTCACCAGCGGGACAGAACGAGCCCGGGGAGCTGTTTTTT.

This chain connects TRBV6-6 to TRBJ1-1, with D possibly being TRBD1 (5 bases). With 4 bases removed from V and 3 bases from J, the gap between germline ends came to 18 bases. The CDR3 has 16 amino acids. Per the germline V gene, CDR1 is MNHNY and CDR2 is SVGAGI (reference sequence). The CDR3 spells CASSSRGADGDTEAFF. The CDR3 DNA is TGTGCCAGCAGTTCCCGCGGGGCCGATGGCGACACTGAAGCTTTCTTT.

This clone was observed once. The chain combines TRBV5-4 with TRBJ2-3; 8 positions match TRBD1. The length of the CDR3 is 16 residues. The germline V gene has CDR1 SGHNT and CDR2 YYREEE (reference sequence). V lost 3 bases to trimming and J lost 3 bases; unmatched junction nucleotides: 9. The CDR3 loop reads CASSYGQGIGTDTQYF. CDR3 sequence (DNA): TGTGCCAGCAGCTACGGACAGGGTATCGGAACAGATACGCAGTATTTT.

The chain links TRBV12-3 or TRBV12-4 to TRBJ2-3; the D is unclear. V was shortened by 6 bases and J by 10 bases, with 14 bases between the two germline ends. CDR3 length: 12 amino acids. Written as DNA, the CDR3 is TGTGCCAGCAGCTACCTAGATGCCGCGCAGTATTTT. Translated, it gives CASSYLDAAQYF.

The chain links TRBV20-1 to TRBJ2-1; TRBD2 matches at 10 bases. Germline CDR1 and CDR2: DFQATT and SNEGSKA (reference sequence). The CDR3 has 16 amino acids. V shed 3 bases, J shed 7 bases, and the junction held 12 bases outside the gene matches. The DNA for the CDR3 is TGCAGTGCTAGTCCCCTAGCGGGAGTAAAGTTTAATGAGCAGTTCTTC. Translating it yields CSASPLAGVKFNEQFF.

The gene calls are TRBV3-1 (or the pseudogene TRBV3-2) and TRBJ1-3; D may be TRBD1 (5 bases). Germline V gene sequence: CDR1 LGHDT, CDR2 YNNKEL (reference sequence). The length of the CDR3 is 16 residues. With 5 bases removed from V and 0 bases from J, the gap between germline ends came to 14 bases. The CDR3 DNA reads TGTGCCAGCAGCGGCGGGACGTTAATCTCTGGAAACACCATATATTTT. Translated, it gives CASSGGTLISGNTIYF.

This chain links TRBV5-1 with TRBJ2-2; 8 positions match TRBD1. V dropped 0 bases and J dropped 5; count of bases not matched to a gene: 0. The CDR3 consists of 14 residues. Germline values: CDR1 SGHRS, CDR2 YFSETQ. The CDR3 sequence is CASSLDRGTGELFF. CDR3 nucleotides: TGCGCCAGCAGCTTGGACAGGGGGACCGGGGAGCTGTTTTTT.